A selection of T cell receptor beta chains follows, all from one sample in a study of cytomegalovirus exposure and HLA in healthy donors. The repertoire was sequenced with immunoSEQ multiplex PCR; TCRdb's copy has only in-frame clones and lacks some. This sample has 110,000 or so clones, with over 60% found just once. Sequences were obtained from PBMCs. These receptor sequences come from a man aged 18 to 30 in good health and CMV-seropositive. Both conserved end residues are part of each CDR3. The order of the fields is J gene, clone size, D gene, V gene, CDR3 protein, CDR3 DNA. The D gene is left open where the match is weak. The listing skips clone size in some rows; elsewhere it reads once, few, many or a size class.

J: TRBJ2-7
size: NA
D: NA
V: TRBV7-6
CDR3: CASRNRRTGLTYEQYF
DNA: TGTGCCAGCAGGAACCGACGAACAGGGTTAACCTACGAGCAGTACTTC

J: TRBJ1-1
size: NA
D: NA
V: TRBV4-1
CDR3: CASGRTLGTEAFF
DNA: TGCGCCAGCGGGAGAACTTTGGGCACTGAAGCTTTCTTT

J: TRBJ1-1
size: few
D: TRBD1
V: TRBV19
CDR3: CASSGRDREYTEAFF
DNA: TGTGCCAGTAGCGGTCGGGACAGGGAGTATACTGAAGCTTTCTTT

J: TRBJ2-1
size: few
D: TRBD1
V: TRBV29-1
CDR3: CSVQRGTGSSYNEQFF
DNA: TGCAGCGTTCAAAGAGGGACAGGGAGCTCCTACAATGAGCAGTTCTTC

J: TRBJ1-6
size: NA
D: NA
V: TRBV19
CDR3: CASSIVDSDYNSPLHF
DNA: TGTGCCAGTAGTATAGTGGACAGCGATTATAATTCACCCCTCCACTTT

J: TRBJ2-2
size: NA
D: NA
V: TRBV6-5
CDR3: CASSYPSAGAGELFF
DNA: TGTGCCAGCAGTTACCCTAGTGCGGGCGCCGGGGAGCTGTTTTTT

J: TRBJ2-7
size: NA
D: NA
V: TRBV6-6
CDR3: CASAGLVEQYF
DNA: TGTGCCAGCGCGGGACTGGTCGAGCAGTACTTC

J: TRBJ2-7
size: NA
D: NA
V: TRBV4-1
CDR3: CASSQPGDYEQYF
DNA: TGCGCCAGCAGCCAACCAGGGGACTACGAGCAGTACTTC

J: TRBJ2-2
size: NA
D: NA
V: TRBV15
CDR3: CATSIDGRQGGELFF
DNA: TGTGCCACCAGCATCGACGGGCGTCAGGGCGGGGAGCTGTTTTTT

J: TRBJ2-7
size: few
D: NA
V: TRBV6-1
CDR3: CASRRLTGSYEQYF
DNA: TGTGCCAGCAGGCGGTTGACAGGCTCCTACGAGCAGTACTTC

J: TRBJ2-7
size: NA
D: TRBD1
V: TRBV2
CDR3: CASRGTVAVYEQYF
DNA: TGTGCCAGCAGGGGGACAGTCGCGGTGTACGAGCAGTACTTC

J: TRBJ1-1
size: NA
D: NA
V: TRBV29-1
CDR3: CSAETVEAFF
DNA: TGCAGCGCGGAGACCGTTGAAGCTTTCTTT

J: TRBJ1-1
size: NA
D: NA
V: TRBV4-1
CDR3: CASSLGGSEAFF
DNA: TGCGCCAGCAGTCTAGGAGGCAGTGAAGCTTTCTTT

J: TRBJ1-1
size: NA
D: NA
V: TRBV7-9
CDR3: CASSPWTWNTEAFF
DNA: TGTGCCAGCAGCCCTTGGACATGGAACACTGAAGCTTTCTTT

J: TRBJ2-7
size: NA
D: NA
V: TRBV5-8
CDR3: CASSATGLSYEQYF
DNA: TGTGCCAGCAGCGCAACAGGCCTCTCCTACGAGCAGTACTTC

J: TRBJ1-6
size: few
D: NA
V: TRBV4-1
CDR3: CASSQGVAGDSPLHF
DNA: TGCGCCAGCAGCCAAGGGGTGGCAGGGGATTCACCCCTCCACTTT

J: TRBJ1-1
size: NA
D: TRBD1
V: TRBV18
CDR3: CASSPGTGGTEAFF
DNA: TGTGCCAGCTCACCCGGGACAGGGGGCACTGAAGCTTTCTTT

J: TRBJ1-3
size: NA
D: TRBD1
V: TRBV28
CDR3: CASSPGDRPGGNTIYF
DNA: TGTGCCAGCAGTCCCGGGGACAGGCCCGGTGGAAACACCATATATTTT

J: TRBJ1-2
size: NA
D: NA
V: TRBV10-1
CDR3: CASSESGRPGGYTF
DNA: TGCGCCAGCAGTGAGTCGGGGCGCCCCGGTGGCTACACCTTC

J: TRBJ1-1
size: NA
D: NA
V: TRBV29-1
CDR3: CSVEFEAGSEAFF
DNA: TGCAGCGTTGAGTTTGAGGCAGGGTCTGAAGCTTTCTTT

J: TRBJ2-2
size: NA
D: NA
V: TRBV12-5
CDR3: CASGLVIGPNTGELFF
DNA: TGTGCTAGTGGTTTGGTAATTGGGCCGAACACCGGGGAGCTGTTTTTT

J: TRBJ1-5
size: few
D: NA
V: TRBV6-5
CDR3: CASNPTGSNQPQHF
DNA: TGTGCCAGCAATCCGACGGGGAGCAATCAGCCCCAGCATTTT

J: TRBJ2-7
size: NA
D: NA
V: TRBV5-1
CDR3: CASSLDGREQYF
DNA: TGCGCCAGCAGCTTGGATGGGCGAGAGCAGTACTTC

J: TRBJ2-1
size: NA
D: TRBD2
V: TRBV7-6
CDR3: CASRASAGVDNEQFF
DNA: TGTGCCAGCAGGGCTTCAGCGGGGGTAGACAATGAGCAGTTCTTC

J: TRBJ1-3
size: NA
D: NA
V: TRBV18
CDR3: CASSPLGGRSGDTIYF
DNA: TGTGCCAGCTCACCATTAGGAGGCCGGTCAGGAGACACCATATATTTT

J: TRBJ1-5
size: NA
D: NA
V: TRBV4-1
CDR3: CASSQEAVGFSQLEDNQPQHF
DNA: TGCGCCAGCAGCCAAGAAGCAGTAGGATTTTCCCAACTGGAGGACAATCAGCCCCAGCATTTT

J: TRBJ1-5
size: few
D: NA
V: TRBV28
CDR3: CASSFSQLAVYSNQPQHF
DNA: TGTGCCAGCAGTTTTAGTCAGTTGGCGGTCTATAGCAATCAGCCCCAGCATTTT

J: TRBJ1-1
size: NA
D: TRBD1
V: TRBV7-9
CDR3: CASSAGQGASDRAFF
DNA: TGTGCCAGCAGCGCCGGACAGGGGGCATCGGATCGAGCTTTCTTT

J: TRBJ2-2
size: NA
D: NA
V: TRBV5-6
CDR3: CASSFVARNTGELFF
DNA: TGTGCCAGCAGCTTCGTGGCCAGAAACACCGGGGAGCTGTTTTTT

J: TRBJ1-1
size: NA
D: TRBD1
V: TRBV19
CDR3: CATWDRNTEAFF
DNA: TGTGCCACTTGGGACAGGAACACTGAAGCTTTCTTT

J: TRBJ1-5
size: NA
D: NA
V: TRBV19
CDR3: CASKTEDRKDSNQPQHF
DNA: TGTGCCAGCAAGACGGAGGACAGAAAGGATAGCAATCAGCCCCAGCATTTT

J: TRBJ1-5
size: NA
D: NA
V: TRBV5-1
CDR3: CASSYDPGNQPQHF
DNA: TGCGCCAGCAGCTACGACCCCGGGAATCAGCCCCAGCATTTT

J: TRBJ2-1
size: NA
D: TRBD1
V: TRBV6-5
CDR3: CASSYSARGQYNEQFF
DNA: TGTGCCAGCAGTTACTCGGCCAGGGGGCAATACAATGAGCAGTTCTTC

J: TRBJ1-2
size: few
D: NA
V: TRBV29-1
CDR3: CSAFQDSNYGYTF
DNA: TGCAGCGCGTTCCAGGACTCTAACTATGGCTACACCTTC

J: TRBJ1-6
size: NA
D: NA
V: TRBV11-2
CDR3: CASSPTRGVRPLHF
DNA: TGTGCCAGCAGCCCCACCCGGGGGGTCCGACCCCTCCACTTT

J: TRBJ2-2
size: NA
D: NA
V: TRBV6-4
CDR3: CASSDTVTGFTGELFF
DNA: TGTGCCAGCAGTGACACGGTAACAGGGTTCACCGGGGAGCTGTTTTTT

J: TRBJ1-5
size: NA
D: TRBD1
V: TRBV23-1
CDR3: CASSQYRGNSNQPQHF
DNA: TGCGCCAGCAGTCAGTACAGGGGAAATAGCAATCAGCCCCAGCATTTT

J: TRBJ1-2
size: few
D: TRBD1
V: TRBV28
CDR3: CASSVRDRGPYGYTF
DNA: TGTGCCAGCAGTGTCCGGGACAGGGGGCCCTATGGCTACACCTTC

J: TRBJ1-1
size: NA
D: NA
V: TRBV7-9
CDR3: CASSFDEGTEAFF
DNA: TGTGCCAGCAGTTTCGACGAGGGCACTGAAGCTTTCTTT

J: TRBJ2-7
size: NA
D: TRBD2
V: TRBV11-2
CDR3: CASSSYKWAGGGPEQYF
DNA: TGTGCCAGCAGCTCCTATAAGTGGGCTGGCGGGGGGCCCGAGCAGTACTTC

J: TRBJ1-4
size: NA
D: NA
V: TRBV27
CDR3: CASSPGLANEKLFF
DNA: TGTGCCAGCTCTCCCGGGTTGGCTAATGAAAAACTGTTTTTT